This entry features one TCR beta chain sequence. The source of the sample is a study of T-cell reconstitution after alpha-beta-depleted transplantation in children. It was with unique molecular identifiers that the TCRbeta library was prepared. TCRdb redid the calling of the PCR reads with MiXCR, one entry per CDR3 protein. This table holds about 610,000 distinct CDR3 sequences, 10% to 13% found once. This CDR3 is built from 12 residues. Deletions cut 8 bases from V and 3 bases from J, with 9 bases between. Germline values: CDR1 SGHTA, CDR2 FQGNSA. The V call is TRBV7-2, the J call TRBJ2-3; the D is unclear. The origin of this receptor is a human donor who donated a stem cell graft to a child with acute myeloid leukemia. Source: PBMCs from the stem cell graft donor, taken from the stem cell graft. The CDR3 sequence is CASSALTDTQYF. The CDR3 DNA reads TGTGCCAGCTCCGCCTTGACAGATACGCAGTATTTT.